The clone carrying this TCR beta chain was found a few times. Time point reported: patch test 3, about 24 weeks after DPC sensitization. Treatment specified: therapeutic diphenylcyclopropenone sensitization with weekly scalp DPC. Each CDR3 protein gets one entry after TCRdb re-called the RACE reads with MiXCR. The top ten hold under 2.5% of the sample, which has about 160,000 distinct CDR3 sequences, 28% seen once. This entry belongs to a study of human T cells and chemical hapten exposure. The overall study: After 6 days, upper back 0.01% DPC patch tests were scored.

The CDR3 is 13 amino acids. CDR1 is SQVTM, CDR2 ANQGSEA, per germline. The V and J ends lost 5 bases and 0 bases, in that order; junction bases with no gene match: 4. This receptor was taken from a woman younger than 35 with alopecia areata. Some clones in this sample may be carry-over from other donors' samples. The chain links TRBV29-1 to TRBJ2-7; TRBD1 agrees at 7 bases. This specimen consisted of whole blood, obtained in connection with sensitization to the hapten diphenylcyclopropenone (DPC). In nucleotides, the CDR3 is TGCAGCGTTCCGGGACAGAGCTCCTACGAGCAGTACTTC. Translation: CSVPGQSSYEQYF.